Listed below are T cell receptor beta chains from one sample, sequenced in a study of identical twins. MiXCR, run by TCRdb on the 5' RACE reads, gives a single entry per CDR3 protein. This table has under 900,000 distinct CDR3 sequences, 15% to 20% appearing once. These data are also associated with another study on T cells expressing NK-cell markers.

Input material: PBMCs. Source of these receptors: a woman aged 18-35 years in good health. Both conserved end residues are part of each CDR3. A D gene is named only where the DNA matches it firmly. A row's size may be missing; if present it is once, few, many or a size class.

TRBV20-1	TRBJ2-3	.	many	CSARGRGMSTDTQYF
TRBV20-1	TRBJ2-3	.	.	CSARWTPYFTDTQYF
TRBV6-2/TRBV6-3	TRBJ1-1	.	once	CASLQRGWGTEAFF
TRBV10-2	TRBJ2-7	TRBD2	.	CASSPVAGGTYEQYF
TRBV7-8	TRBJ2-7	.	.	CASSLASSSLGEQYF
TRBV29-1	TRBJ2-1	.	few	CSVEGHGVF
TRBV12-3/TRBV12-4	TRBJ2-1	.	once	CASKEFGRVGQNEQFF
TRBV13	TRBJ1-1	.	.	CASSFTRQMNTEAFF
TRBV29-1	TRBJ2-2	TRBD1	.	CSAWTGTGELFF
TRBV11-1	TRBJ2-7	.	.	CASSLQHEQYF
TRBV20-1	TRBJ1-5	.	.	CSASPTPGLTNQPQHF
TRBV10-3	TRBJ2-7	.	.	CAILPGPGAYEQYF
TRBV5-1	TRBJ2-7	.	many	CASALKGAYEQYF
TRBV10-3	TRBJ2-7	.	few	CAIKTAGPSYEQYF
TRBV9	TRBJ2-7	TRBD2	many	CASSVYAGGLHEQYF
TRBV6-5	TRBJ2-4	.	many	CASSSGAKNIQYF
TRBV6-5	TRBJ2-6	.	many	CASGGANVLTF
TRBV5-1	TRBJ1-1	.	once	CASSLGRNMNTEAFF
TRBV20-1	TRBJ1-2	.	.	CSARVGGVPNYGYTF
TRBV5-1	TRBJ2-1	TRBD1	.	CASSWGQGSAGNEQFF
TRBV19	TRBJ2-1	.	.	CASSIRLENYNEQFF
TRBV7-8	TRBJ1-2	.	once	CASSNLVTVRGYTF
TRBV29-1	TRBJ1-2	.	few	CSAQKVGGDFGYGYTF
TRBV9	TRBJ2-1	TRBD1	few	CASSVGTVLFSEQFF
TRBV5-1	TRBJ2-3	.	.	CASSSGTLTDTQYF
TRBV29-1	TRBJ1-2	.	.	CSVDRGAYGYTF
TRBV28	TRBJ1-2	.	.	CASSLGAGHYGYTF
TRBV2	TRBJ1-1	.	.	CASSEQGQNTEAFF
TRBV29-1	TRBJ2-2	.	few	CSVEDHGGLNTGELFF
TRBV20-1	TRBJ2-1	TRBD1	.	CCAFTATGAASNEQFF
TRBV6-1	TRBJ1-2	.	.	CASSRKGLHANYGYTF
TRBV5-1	TRBJ2-5	TRBD2	few	CASIDLTSGEETQYF
TRBV27	TRBJ1-5	.	few	CASRSGTRGNQPQHF
TRBV7-2	TRBJ2-7	TRBD2	few	CASSLGSSGRWNEQYF
TRBV27	TRBJ2-2	TRBD2	.	CASSIAGWAGELFF
TRBV6-1	TRBJ2-4	.	few	CASSGAKNIQYF
TRBV6-5	TRBJ1-5	.	many	CASSYSEGGNQPQHF